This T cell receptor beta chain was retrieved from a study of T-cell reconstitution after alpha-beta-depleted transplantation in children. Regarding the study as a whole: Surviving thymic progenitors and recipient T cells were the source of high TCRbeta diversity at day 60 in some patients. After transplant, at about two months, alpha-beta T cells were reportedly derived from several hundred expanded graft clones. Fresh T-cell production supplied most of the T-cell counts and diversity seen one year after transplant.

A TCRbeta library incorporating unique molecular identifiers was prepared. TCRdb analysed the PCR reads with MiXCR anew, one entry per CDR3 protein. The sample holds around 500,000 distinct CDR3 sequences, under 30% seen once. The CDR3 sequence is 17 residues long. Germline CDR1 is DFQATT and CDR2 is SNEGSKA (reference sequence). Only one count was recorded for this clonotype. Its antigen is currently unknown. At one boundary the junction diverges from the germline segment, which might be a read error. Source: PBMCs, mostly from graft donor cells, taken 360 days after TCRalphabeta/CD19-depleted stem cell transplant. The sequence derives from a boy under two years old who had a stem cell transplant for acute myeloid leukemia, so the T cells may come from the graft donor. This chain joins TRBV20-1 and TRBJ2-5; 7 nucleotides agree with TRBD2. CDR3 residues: CCARDQGQRGQAGTQYF. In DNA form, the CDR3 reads TGCTGTGCTAGAGATCAAGGGCAGCGGGGCCAGGCAGGGACCCAGTACTTC.